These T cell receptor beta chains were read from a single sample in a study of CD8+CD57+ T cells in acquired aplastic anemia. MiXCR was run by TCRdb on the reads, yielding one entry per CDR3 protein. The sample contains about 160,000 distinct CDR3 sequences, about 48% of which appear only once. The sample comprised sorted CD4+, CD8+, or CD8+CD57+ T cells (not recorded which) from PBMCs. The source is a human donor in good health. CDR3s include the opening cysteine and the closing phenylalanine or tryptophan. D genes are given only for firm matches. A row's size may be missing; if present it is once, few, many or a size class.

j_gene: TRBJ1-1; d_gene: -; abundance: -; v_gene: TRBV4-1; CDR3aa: CASSQDRRVVAFF; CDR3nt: TGCGCCAGCAGCCAAGATCGCAGGGTGGTCGCTTTCTTT
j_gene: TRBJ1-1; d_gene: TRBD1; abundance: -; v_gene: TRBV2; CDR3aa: CASRPQTGGNTEAFF; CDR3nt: TGTGCCAGCAGACCCCAGACAGGGGGGAACACTGAAGCTTTCTTT
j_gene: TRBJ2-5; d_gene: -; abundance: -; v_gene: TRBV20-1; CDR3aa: CSAGPGETQYF; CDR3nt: TGCAGTGCTGGACCTGGGGAGACCCAGTACTTC
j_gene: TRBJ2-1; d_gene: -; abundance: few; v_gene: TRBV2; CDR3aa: CASTAGSGYNEQFF; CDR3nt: TGTGCCAGCACGGCAGGATCAGGGTACAATGAGCAGTTCTTC
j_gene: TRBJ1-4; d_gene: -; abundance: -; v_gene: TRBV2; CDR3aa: CASIPTVTNEKLFF; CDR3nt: TGTGCCAGCATTCCGACAGTCACTAATGAAAAACTGTTTTTT
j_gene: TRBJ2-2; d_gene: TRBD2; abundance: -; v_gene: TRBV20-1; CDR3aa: CSASLRGRGGLGTGELFF; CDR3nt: TGCAGTGCCTCCCTGAGAGGGCGGGGGGGCCTGGGAACCGGGGAGCTGTTTTTT
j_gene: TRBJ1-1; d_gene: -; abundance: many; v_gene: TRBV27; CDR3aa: CASSRSRGTAAFF; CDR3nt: TGTGCCAGCAGCCGAAGCCGGGGCACAGCAGCTTTCTTT
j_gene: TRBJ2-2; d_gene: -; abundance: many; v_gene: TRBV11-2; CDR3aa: CASSLGGAGVSTGELFF; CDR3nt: TGTGCCAGCAGCTTAGGAGGGGCAGGGGTCAGCACCGGGGAGCTGTTTTTT
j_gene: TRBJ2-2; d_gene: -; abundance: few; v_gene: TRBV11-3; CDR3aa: CASSLNRLAGELFF; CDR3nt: TGTGCCAGCAGCTTGAATAGGTTGGCCGGGGAGCTGTTTTTT
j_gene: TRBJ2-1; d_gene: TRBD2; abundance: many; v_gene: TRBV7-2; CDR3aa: CASTFSRAGHNEQFF; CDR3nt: TGTGCCAGCACCTTCTCACGAGCGGGGCACAATGAGCAGTTCTTC
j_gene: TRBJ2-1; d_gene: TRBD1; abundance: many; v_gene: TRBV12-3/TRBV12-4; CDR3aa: CASSLGTGSNEQFF; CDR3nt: TGTGCCAGCAGCCTCGGGACAGGGAGCAATGAGCAGTTCTTC
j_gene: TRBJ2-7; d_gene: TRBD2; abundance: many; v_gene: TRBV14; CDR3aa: CASSTGGGEQYF; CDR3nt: TGTGCCAGCAGCACGGGAGGGGGCGAGCAGTACTTC
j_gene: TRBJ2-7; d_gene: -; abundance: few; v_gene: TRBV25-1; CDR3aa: CASSEADEQYF; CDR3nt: TGTGCCAGCAGTGAAGCGGACGAGCAGTACTTC
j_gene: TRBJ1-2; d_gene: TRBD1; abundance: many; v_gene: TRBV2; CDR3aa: CASSEQGQALAGTF; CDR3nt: TGTGCCAGCAGTGAACAGGGACAGGCGTTGGCTGGCACCTTC
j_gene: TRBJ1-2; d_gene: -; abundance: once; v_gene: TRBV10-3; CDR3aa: CAISESLRWGYTF; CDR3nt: TGTGCCATCAGTGAGTCCCTCCGCTGGGGCTACACCTTC
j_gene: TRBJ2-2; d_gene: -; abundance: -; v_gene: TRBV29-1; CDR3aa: CSAGTGNTGELFF; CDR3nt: TGCAGCGCCGGGACGGGAAACACCGGGGAGCTGTTTTTT
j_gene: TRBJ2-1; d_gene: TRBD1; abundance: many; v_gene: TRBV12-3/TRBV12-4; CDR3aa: CASTRNPGTGSSEQFF; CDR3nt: TGTGCCAGCACCCGAAACCCCGGGACAGGTTCCAGTGAGCAGTTCTTC
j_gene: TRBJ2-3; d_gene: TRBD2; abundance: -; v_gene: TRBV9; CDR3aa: CASSATSGGDFDTQYF; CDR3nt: TGTGCCAGCAGCGCCACTAGCGGGGGGGATTTCGATACGCAGTATTTT
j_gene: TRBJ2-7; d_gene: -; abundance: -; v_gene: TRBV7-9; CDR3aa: CASSLVGAPYEQYF; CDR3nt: TGTGCCAGCAGCTTAGTTGGGGCCCCCTACGAGCAGTACTTC
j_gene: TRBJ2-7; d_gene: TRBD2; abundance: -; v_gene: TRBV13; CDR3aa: CASSYPSGAYEQYF; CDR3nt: TGTGCCAGCAGCTACCCTAGCGGGGCCTACGAGCAGTACTTC
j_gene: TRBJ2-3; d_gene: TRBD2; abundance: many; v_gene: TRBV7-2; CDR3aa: CASLAGGTDTQYF; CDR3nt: TGTGCCAGCCTAGCGGGGGGGACAGATACGCAGTATTTT
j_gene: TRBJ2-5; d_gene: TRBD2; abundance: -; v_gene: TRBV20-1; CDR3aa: CSFGLAGMRETQYF; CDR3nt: TGCAGTTTTGGACTAGCGGGGATGCGCGAGACCCAGTACTTC
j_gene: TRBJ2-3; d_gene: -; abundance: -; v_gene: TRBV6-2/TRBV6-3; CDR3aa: CASSKGPSPVPDTQYF; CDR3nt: TGTGCCAGCAGTAAGGGACCGTCCCCGGTGCCGGATACGCAGTATTTT
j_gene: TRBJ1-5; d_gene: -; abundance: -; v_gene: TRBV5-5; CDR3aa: CASSLVPGNQPQHF; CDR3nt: TGTGCCAGCAGCTTGGTGCCGGGCAATCAGCCCCAGCATTTT
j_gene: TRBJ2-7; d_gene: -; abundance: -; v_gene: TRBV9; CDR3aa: CASSGSNSQQYF; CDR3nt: TGTGCCAGCAGCGGGTCGAATAGCCAGCAGTACTTC
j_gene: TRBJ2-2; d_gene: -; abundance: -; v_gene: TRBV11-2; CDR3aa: CASSLVGGVSNTGELFF; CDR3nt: TGTGCCAGCAGCTTAGTCGGCGGGGTATCGAACACCGGGGAGCTGTTTTTT
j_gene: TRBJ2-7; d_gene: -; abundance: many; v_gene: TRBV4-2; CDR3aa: CASSQGTTHVVDEQYF; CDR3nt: TGTGCCAGCAGCCAAGGTACGACTCACGTGGTGGACGAGCAGTACTTC
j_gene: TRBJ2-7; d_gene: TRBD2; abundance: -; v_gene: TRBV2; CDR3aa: CASSPTGLDFYEQYF; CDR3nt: TGTGCCAGCAGTCCCACGGGACTAGATTTTTACGAGCAGTACTTC
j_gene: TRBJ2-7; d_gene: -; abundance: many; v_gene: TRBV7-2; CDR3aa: CASSLGPGDEQYF; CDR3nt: TGTGCCAGCAGCCTAGGGCCCGGGGACGAGCAGTACTTC
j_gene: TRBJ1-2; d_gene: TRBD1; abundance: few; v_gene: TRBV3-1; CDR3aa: CASSQERLRQGGSGYTF; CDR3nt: TGTGCCAGCAGCCAAGAACGTCTGAGACAGGGTGGAAGTGGCTACACCTTC
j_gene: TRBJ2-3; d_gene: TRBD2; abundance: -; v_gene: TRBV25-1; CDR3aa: CASSARRASGDVADTQYF; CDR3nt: TGTGCCAGCAGTGCTAGACGGGCTAGCGGGGATGTGGCAGATACGCAGTATTTT
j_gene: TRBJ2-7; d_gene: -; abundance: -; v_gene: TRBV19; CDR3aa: CASGAGSYEQYF; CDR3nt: TGTGCCAGCGGGGCAGGGTCATACGAGCAGTACTTC
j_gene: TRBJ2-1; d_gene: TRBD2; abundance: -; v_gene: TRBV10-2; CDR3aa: CASSASRGLLNEQFF; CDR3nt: TGCGCCAGCAGTGCTTCGCGGGGACTATTAAATGAGCAGTTCTTC
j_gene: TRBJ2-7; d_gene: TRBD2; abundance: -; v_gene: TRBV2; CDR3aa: CASSSPGLGDYEQYF; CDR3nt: TGTGCCAGCAGCTCTCCGGGACTAGGTGACTACGAGCAGTACTTC
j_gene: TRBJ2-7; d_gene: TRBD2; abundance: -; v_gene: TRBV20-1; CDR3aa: CSARAGEYEQYF; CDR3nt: TGCAGTGCTAGGGCGGGGGAGTACGAGCAGTACTTC
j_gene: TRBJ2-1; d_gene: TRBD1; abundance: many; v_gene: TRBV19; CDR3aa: CASRGQGGTYNEQFF; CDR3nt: TGTGCCAGTAGGGGACAGGGCGGTACCTACAATGAGCAGTTCTTC
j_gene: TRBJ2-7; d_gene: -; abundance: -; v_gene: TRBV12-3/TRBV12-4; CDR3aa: CASSYAGEQYF; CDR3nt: TGTGCCAGCAGTTATGCTGGCGAGCAGTACTTC
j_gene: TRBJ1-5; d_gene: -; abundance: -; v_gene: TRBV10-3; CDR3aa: CAISDDKDQPQHF; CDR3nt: TGTGCCATCAGTGATGATAAAGATCAGCCCCAGCATTTT
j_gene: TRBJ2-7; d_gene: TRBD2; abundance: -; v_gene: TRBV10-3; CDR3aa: CAIAGTSGGYEQYF; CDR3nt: TGTGCCATCGCCGGGACTAGCGGGGGCTACGAGCAGTACTTC
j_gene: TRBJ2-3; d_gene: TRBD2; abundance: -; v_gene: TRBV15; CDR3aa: CATSVAGIAADTQYF; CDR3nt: TGTGCCACCAGCGTAGCGGGAATTGCGGCAGATACGCAGTATTTT
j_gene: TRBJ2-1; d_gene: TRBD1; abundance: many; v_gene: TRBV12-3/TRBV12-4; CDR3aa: CASSWDRHSYNEQFF; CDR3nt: TGTGCCAGCAGCTGGGACAGACACTCCTACAATGAGCAGTTCTTC
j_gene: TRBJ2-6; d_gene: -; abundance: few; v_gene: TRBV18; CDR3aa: CASSLVSGANVLTF; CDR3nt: TGTGCCAGCTCACTCGTCTCTGGGGCCAACGTCCTGACTTTC
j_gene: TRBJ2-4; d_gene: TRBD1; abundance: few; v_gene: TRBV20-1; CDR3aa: CSARDLKFQVWGQGSNIQYF; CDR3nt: TGCAGTGCTAGAGATCTAAAGTTCCAGGTGTGGGGACAGGGGAGTAACATTCAGTACTTC
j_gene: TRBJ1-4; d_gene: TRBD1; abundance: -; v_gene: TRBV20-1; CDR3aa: CSAERGQRNEKLFF; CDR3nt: TGCAGTGCCGAGAGGGGACAGCGTAATGAAAAACTGTTTTTT
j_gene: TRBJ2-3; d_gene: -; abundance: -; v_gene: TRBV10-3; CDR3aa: CAMYLCASRATDTQYF; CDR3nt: -
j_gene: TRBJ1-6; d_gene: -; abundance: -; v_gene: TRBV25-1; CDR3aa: CASSGSGTVNSPLHF; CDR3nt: TGTGCCAGCAGTGGATCCGGGACGGTTAATTCACCCCTCCACTTT
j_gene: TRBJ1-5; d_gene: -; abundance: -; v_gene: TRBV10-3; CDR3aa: CAISGQGRNNQPQHF; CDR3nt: TGTGCCATCAGTGGGCAGGGACGAAACAATCAGCCCCAGCATTTT
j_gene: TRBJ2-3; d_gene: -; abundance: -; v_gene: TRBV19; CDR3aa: CASSIRPRDTQYF; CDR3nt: TGTGCCAGTAGTATTCGCCCCCGCGATACGCAGTATTTT
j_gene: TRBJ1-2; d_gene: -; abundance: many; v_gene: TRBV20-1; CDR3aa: CSASMGEGNYGYTF; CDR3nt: TGCAGTGCTAGTATGGGGGAGGGTAACTATGGCTACACCTTC
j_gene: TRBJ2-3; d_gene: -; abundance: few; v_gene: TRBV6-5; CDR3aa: CASSYGTDTQYF; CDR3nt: TGTGCCAGCAGTTACGGCACAGATACGCAGTATTTT
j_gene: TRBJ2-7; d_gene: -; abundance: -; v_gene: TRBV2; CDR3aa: CASSLEDWTGDEQYF; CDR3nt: TGTGCCAGCAGCTTAGAGGATTGGACTGGAGACGAGCAGTACTTC
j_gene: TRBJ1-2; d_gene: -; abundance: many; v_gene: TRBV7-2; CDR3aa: CASSLVSDFTGGYTF; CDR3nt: TGTGCCAGCAGCTTAGTTTCGGATTTTACCGGTGGCTACACCTTC
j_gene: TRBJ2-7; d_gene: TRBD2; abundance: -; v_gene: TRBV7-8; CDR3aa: CASGFTSGYEQYF; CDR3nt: TGTGCCAGCGGATTTACTAGCGGCTACGAGCAGTACTTC
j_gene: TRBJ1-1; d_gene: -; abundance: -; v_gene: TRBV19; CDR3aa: CASSKAPNTEAFF; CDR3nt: TGTGCCAGTAGTAAGGCACCGAACACTGAAGCTTTCTTT
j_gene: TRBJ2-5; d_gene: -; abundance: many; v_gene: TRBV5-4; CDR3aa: CASSFKETQYF; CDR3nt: TGTGCCAGCAGCTTTAAAGAGACCCAGTACTTC
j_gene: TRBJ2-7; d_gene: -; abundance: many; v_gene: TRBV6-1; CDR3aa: CASNPTGQFYEQYF; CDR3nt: TGTGCCAGCAACCCGACGGGGCAGTTTTACGAGCAGTACTTC